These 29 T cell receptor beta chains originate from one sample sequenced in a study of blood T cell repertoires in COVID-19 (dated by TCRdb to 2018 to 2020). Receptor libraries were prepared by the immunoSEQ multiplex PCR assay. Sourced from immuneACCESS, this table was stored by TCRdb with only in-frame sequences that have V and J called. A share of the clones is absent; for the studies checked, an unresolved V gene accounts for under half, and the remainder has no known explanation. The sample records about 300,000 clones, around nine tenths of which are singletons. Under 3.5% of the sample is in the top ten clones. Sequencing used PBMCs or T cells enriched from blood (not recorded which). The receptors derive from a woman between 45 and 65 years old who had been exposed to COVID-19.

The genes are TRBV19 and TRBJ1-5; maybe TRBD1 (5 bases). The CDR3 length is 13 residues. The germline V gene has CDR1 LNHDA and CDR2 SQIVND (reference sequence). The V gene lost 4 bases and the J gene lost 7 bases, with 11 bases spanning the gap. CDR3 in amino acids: CASSTGKAQPQHF. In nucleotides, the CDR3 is TGTGCCAGTAGTACAGGGAAGGCGCAGCCCCAGCATTTT. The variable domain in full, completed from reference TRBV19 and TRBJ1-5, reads DGGITQSPKYLFRKEGQNVTLSCEQNLNHDAMYWYRQDPGQGLRLIYYSQIVNDFQKGDIAEGYSVSREKKESFPLTVTSAQKNPTAFYLCASSTGKAQPQHFGDGTRLSIL.

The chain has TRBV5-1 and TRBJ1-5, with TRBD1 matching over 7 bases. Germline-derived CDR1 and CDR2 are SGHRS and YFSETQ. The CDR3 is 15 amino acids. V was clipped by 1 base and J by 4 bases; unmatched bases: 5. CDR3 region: CASSLNAGGNQPQHF. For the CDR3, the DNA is TGCGCCAGCAGCTTGAATGCAGGGGGGAATCAGCCCCAGCATTTT.

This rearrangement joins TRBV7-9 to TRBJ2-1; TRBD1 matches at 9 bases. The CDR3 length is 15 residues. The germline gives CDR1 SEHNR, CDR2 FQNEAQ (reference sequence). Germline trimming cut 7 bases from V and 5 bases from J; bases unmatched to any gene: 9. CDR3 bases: TGTGCCAGCACCCACGGGACAGGGCCTAACAATGAGCAGTTCTTC. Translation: CASTHGTGPNNEQFF.

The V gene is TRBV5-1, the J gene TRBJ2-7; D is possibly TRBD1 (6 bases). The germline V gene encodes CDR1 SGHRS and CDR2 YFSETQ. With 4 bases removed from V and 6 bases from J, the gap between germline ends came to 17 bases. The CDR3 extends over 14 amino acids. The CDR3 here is CASSEGHFESEQYF. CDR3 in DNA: TGCGCCAGCAGCGAGGGACATTTTGAGTCCGAGCAGTACTTC.

The CDR3 sequence: CASMGTVTTFF. In DNA form, the CDR3 reads TGTGCCAGCATGGGCACGGTTACGACTTTCTTT. This chain links TRBV28 with TRBJ1-1, with no clear D. V lost 7 bases and J 12 bases, leaving 15 bases between the germline ends. CDR1 is MDHEN, CDR2 SYDVKM, per germline. This CDR3 is built from 11 residues.

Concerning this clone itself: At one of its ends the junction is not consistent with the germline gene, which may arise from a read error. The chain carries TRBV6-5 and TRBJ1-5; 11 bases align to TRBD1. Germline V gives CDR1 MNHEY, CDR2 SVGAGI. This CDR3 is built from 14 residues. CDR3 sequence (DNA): TGTGCCAGCATTTACGGACAGGGGGCTCAGCCCCAGCATTTT. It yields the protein CASIYGQGAQPQHF.

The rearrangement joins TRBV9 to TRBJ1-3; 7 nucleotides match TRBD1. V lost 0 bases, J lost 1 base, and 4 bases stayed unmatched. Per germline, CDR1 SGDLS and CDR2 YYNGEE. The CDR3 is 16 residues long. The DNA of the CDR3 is TGTGCCAGCAGCGTAGACAGGGGAAGGTCTGGAAACACCATATATTTT. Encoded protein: CASSVDRGRSGNTIYF.

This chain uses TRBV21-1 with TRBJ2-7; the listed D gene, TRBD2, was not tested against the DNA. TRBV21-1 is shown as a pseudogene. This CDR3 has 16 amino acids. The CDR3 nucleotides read TGTGCCAGCAGCAAAGAGAGTAAGAACGTTTATTGGGAGCAGTACTTC. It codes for CASSKESKNVYWEQYF.

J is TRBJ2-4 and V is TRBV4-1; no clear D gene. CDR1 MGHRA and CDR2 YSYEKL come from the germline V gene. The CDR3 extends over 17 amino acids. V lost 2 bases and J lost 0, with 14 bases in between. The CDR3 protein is CASSQPTASLAKNIQYF. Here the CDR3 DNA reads TGCGCCAGCAGCCAACCTACAGCAAGTCTAGCCAAAAACATTCAGTACTTC.

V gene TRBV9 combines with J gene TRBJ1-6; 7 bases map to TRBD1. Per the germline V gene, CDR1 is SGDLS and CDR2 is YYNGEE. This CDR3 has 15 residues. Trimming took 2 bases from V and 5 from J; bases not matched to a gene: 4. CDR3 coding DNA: TGTGCCAGCAGCGTGGTGGACAGGAATAATTCACCCCTCCACTTT. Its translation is CASSVVDRNNSPLHF. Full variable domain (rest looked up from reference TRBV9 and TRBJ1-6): DSGVTQTPKHLITATGQRVTLRCSPRSGDLSVYWYQQSLDQGLQFLIQYYNGEERAKGNILERFSAQQFPDLHSELNLSSLELGDSALYFCASSVVDRNNSPLHFGNGTRLTVT.

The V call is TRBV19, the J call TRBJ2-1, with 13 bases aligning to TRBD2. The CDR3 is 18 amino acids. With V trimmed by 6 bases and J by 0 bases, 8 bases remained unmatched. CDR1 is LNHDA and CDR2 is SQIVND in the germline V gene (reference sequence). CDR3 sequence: CASSTGLAGVSSYNEQFF. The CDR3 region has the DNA TGTGCCAGTAGCACCGGACTAGCGGGGGTTAGCTCCTACAATGAGCAGTTCTTC.

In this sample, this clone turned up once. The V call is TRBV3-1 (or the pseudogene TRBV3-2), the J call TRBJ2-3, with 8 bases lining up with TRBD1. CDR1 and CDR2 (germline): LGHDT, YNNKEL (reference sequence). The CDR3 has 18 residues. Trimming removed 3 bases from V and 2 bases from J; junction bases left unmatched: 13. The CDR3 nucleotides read TGTGCCAGCAGCCAGATGGGACAGGCGAAGTACAACACAGATACGCAGTATTTT. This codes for CASSQMGQAKYNTDTQYF.

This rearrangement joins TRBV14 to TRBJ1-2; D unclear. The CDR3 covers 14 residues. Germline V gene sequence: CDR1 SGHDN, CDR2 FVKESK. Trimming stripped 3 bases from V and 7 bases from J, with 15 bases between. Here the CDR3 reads CASSQIHGIGGYTF. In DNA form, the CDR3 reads TGTGCCAGCAGCCAGATCCACGGGATAGGTGGCTACACCTTC.

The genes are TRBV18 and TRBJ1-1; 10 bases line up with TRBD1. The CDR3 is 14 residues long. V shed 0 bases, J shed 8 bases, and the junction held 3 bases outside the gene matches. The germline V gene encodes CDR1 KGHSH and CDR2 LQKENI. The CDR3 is CASSPPGQGMEAFF. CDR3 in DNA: TGTGCCAGCTCACCACCGGGACAGGGGATGGAAGCTTTCTTT.

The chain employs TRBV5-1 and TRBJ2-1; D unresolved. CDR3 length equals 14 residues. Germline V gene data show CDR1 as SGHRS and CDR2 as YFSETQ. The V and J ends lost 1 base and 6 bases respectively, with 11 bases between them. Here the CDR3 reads CASSLSKLFNEQFF. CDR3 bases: TGCGCCAGCAGCTTGAGTAAACTGTTCAATGAGCAGTTCTTC.

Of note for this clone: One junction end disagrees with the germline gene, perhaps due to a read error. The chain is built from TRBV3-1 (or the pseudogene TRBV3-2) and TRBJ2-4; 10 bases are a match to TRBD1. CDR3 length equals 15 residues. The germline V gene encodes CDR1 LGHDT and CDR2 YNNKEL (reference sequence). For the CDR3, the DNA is TGTGCCAGCAGCCAAGATGGCAGGGGGGGACAGGGGCCTTTCTTC. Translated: CASSQDGRGGQGPFF.

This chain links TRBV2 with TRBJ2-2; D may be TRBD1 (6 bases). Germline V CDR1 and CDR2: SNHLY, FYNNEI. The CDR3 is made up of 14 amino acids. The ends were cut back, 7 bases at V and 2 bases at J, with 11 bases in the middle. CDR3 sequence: CASTLQGNTGELFF. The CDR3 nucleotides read TGTGCCAGCACCTTACAGGGTAACACCGGGGAGCTGTTTTTT.

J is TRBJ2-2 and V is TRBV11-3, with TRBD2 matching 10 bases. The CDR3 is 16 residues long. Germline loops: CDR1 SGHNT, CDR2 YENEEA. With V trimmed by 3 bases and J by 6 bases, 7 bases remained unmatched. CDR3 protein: CASSFERGGRSGELFF. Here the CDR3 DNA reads TGTGCCAGCAGCTTCGAGCGGGGGGGCCGTTCCGGGGAGCTGTTTTTT. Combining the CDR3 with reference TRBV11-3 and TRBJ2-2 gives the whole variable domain EAGVVQSPRYKIIEKKQPVAFWCNPISGHNTLYWYLQNLGQGPELLIRYENEEAVDDSQLPKDRFSAERLKGVDSTLKIQPAELGDSAVYLCASSFERGGRSGELFFGEGSRLTVL.

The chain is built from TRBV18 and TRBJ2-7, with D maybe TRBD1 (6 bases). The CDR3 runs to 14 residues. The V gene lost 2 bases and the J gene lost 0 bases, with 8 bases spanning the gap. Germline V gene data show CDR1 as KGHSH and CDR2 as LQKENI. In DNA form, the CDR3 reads TGTGCCAGCTCACCAAGGGGGAGCTCCTACGAGCAGTACTTC. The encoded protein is CASSPRGSSYEQYF.

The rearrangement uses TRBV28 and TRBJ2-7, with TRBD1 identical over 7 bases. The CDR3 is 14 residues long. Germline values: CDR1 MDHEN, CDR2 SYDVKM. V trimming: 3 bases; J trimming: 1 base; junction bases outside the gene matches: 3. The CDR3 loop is CASSFLTGSYEQYF. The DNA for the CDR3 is TGTGCCAGCAGTTTTCTGACAGGGTCCTACGAGCAGTACTTC. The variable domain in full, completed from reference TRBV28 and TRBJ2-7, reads DVKVTQSSRYLVKRTGEKVFLECVQDMDHENMFWYRQDPGLGLRLIYFSYDVKMKEKGDIPEGYSVSREKKERFSLILESASTNQTSMYLCASSFLTGSYEQYFGPGTRLTVT.

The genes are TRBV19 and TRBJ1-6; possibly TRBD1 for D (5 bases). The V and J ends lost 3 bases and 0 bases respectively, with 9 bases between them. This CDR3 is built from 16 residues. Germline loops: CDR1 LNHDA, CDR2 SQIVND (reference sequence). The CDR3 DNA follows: TGTGCCAGTAGTATGGGGCCGAGCTCCTATAATTCACCCCTCCACTTT. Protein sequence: CASSMGPSSYNSPLHF.

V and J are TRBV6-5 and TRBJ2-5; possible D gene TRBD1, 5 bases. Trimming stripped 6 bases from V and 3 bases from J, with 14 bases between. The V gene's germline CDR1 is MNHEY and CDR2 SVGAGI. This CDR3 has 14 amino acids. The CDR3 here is CASRPQGAEETQYF. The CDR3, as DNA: TGTGCCAGCAGGCCTCAAGGGGCGGAAGAGACCCAGTACTTC.

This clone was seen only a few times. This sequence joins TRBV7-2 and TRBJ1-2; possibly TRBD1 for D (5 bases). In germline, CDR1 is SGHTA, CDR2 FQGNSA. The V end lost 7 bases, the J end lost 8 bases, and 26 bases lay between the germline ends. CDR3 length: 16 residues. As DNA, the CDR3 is TGTGCCAGCACCCATGGGGGGTCAGAGGTGGGATCAGGCTACACCTTC. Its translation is CASTHGGSEVGSGYTF.

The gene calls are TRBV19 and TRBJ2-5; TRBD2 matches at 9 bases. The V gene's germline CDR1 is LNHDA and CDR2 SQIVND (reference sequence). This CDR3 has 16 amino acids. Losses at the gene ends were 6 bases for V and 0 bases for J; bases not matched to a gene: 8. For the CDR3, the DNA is TGTGCCAGTAGCCTAACCCTAGCGGGGTACCAAGAGACCCAGTACTTC. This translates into CASSLTLAGYQETQYF.

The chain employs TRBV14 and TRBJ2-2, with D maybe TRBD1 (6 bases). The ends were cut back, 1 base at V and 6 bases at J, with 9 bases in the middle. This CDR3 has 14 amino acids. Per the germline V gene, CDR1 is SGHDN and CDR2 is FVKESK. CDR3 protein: CASSQANRAGELFF. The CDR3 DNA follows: TGTGCCAGCAGCCAAGCCAACAGGGCCGGGGAGCTGTTTTTT.

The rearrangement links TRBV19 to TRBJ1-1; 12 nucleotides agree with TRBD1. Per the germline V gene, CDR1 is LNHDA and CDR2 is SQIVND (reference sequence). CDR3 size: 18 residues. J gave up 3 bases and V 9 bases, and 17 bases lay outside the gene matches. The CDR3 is CASRSGPGQGAADTEAFF. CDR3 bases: TGTGCCAGCCGATCTGGTCCGGGACAGGGGGCCGCGGACACTGAAGCTTTCTTT.

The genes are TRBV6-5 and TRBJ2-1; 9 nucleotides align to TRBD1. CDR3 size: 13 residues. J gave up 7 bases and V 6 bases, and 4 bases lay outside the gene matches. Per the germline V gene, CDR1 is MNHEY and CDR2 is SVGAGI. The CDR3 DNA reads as TGTGCCAGCAGACGGGACAGGGTGAATGAGCAGTTCTTC. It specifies CASRRDRVNEQFF.

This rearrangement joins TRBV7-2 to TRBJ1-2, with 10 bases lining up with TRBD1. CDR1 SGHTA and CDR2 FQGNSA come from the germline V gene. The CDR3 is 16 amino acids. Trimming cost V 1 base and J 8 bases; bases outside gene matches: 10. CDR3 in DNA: TGTGCCAGCAGCTTAGACTACCGGGACAGGGGCCGCGGCTACACCTTC. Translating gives CASSLDYRDRGRGYTF.

The CDR3 nucleotides are TGCGCCAGCAGCTTGACGGGGATCAACACTGAAGCTTTCTTT. Encoded protein: CASSLTGINTEAFF. This rearrangement joins TRBV5-1 to TRBJ1-1; no definite D call. The V and J ends lost 1 base and 2 bases respectively, with 9 bases between them. CDR1 and CDR2 from the germline V gene are SGHRS and YFSETQ. The CDR3 spans 14 residues.